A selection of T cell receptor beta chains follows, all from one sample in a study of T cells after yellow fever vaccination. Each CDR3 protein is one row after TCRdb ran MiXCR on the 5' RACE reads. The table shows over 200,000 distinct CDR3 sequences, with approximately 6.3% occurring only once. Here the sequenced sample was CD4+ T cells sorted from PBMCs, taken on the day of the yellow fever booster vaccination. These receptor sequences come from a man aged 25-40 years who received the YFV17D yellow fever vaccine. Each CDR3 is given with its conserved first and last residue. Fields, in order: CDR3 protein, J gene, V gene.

CASSLLVQGSQPQHF,TRBJ1-5,TRBV5-5
CASRAGLTRQETQYF,TRBJ2-5,TRBV30
CASSKLATNEQFF,TRBJ2-1,TRBV12-3/TRBV12-4
CASSPEVGLAREQFF,TRBJ2-1,TRBV5-1
CSARNSGGTEAFF,TRBJ1-1,TRBV20-1
CASSLATGQTTGELFF,TRBJ2-2,TRBV7-6
CASSLASVITGELFF,TRBJ2-2,TRBV5-1
CASLNGGSYTGELFF,TRBJ2-2,TRBV5-1
CSASYRGETQYF,TRBJ2-5,TRBV20-1
CSANDRGPSVYGYTF,TRBJ1-2,TRBV20-1
CASSPTSGRTYEQYF,TRBJ2-7,TRBV5-1
CASSYSPPSNQPQHF,TRBJ1-5,TRBV12-3/TRBV12-4
CASSFTLAGRGNEQFF,TRBJ2-1,TRBV27